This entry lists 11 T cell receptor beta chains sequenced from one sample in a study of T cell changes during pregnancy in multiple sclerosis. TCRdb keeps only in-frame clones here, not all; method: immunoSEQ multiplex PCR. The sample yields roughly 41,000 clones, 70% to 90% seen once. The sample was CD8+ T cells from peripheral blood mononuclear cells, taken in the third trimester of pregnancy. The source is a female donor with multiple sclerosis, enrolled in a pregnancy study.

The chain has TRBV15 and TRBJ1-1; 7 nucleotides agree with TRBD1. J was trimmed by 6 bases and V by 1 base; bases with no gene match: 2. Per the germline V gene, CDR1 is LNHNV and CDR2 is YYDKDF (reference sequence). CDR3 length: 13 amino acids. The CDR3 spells CATSRGGGPEAFF. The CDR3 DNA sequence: TGTGCCACCAGCAGAGGAGGGGGCCCTGAAGCTTTCTTT.

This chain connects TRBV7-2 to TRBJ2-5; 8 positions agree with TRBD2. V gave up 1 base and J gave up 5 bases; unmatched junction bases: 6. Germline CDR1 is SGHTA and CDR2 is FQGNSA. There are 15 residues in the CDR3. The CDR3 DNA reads TGTGCCAGCAGCTTAGTGGCGGGGGGTCGGGAGACCCAGTACTTC. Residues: CASSLVAGGRETQYF. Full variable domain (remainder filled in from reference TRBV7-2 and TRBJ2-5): GAGVSQSPSNKVTEKGKDVELRCDPISGHTALYWYRQSLGQGLEFLIYFQGNSAPDKSGLPSDRFSAERTGGSVSTLTIQRTQQEDSAVYLCASSLVAGGRETQYFGPGTRLLVL.

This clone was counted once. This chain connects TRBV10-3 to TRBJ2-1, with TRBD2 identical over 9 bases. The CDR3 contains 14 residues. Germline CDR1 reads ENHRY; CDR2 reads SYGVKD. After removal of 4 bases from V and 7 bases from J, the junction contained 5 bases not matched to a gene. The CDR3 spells CAISVGLAGNEQFF. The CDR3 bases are TGTGCCATCAGTGTTGGGCTAGCGGGAAATGAGCAGTTCTTC.

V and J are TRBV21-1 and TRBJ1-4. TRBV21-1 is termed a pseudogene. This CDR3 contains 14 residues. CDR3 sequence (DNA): TGTGCCAGCTCTGGGGGGGGTACTAATGAAAAACTGTTTTTT. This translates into CASSGGGTNEKLFF.

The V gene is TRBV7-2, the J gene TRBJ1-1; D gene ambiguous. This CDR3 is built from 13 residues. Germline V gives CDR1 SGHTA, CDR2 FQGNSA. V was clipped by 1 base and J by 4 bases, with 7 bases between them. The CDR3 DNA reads TGTGCCAGCAGCTTAGGGAGAGCCACTGAAGCTTTCTTT. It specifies CASSLGRATEAFF.

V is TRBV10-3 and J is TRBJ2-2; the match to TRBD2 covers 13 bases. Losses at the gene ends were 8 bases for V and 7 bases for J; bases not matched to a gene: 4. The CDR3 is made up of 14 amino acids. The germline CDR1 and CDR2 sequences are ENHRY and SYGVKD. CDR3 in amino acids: CAIGTSGAIGELFF. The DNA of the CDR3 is TGTGCCATCGGGACTAGCGGGGCGATCGGGGAGCTGTTTTTT.

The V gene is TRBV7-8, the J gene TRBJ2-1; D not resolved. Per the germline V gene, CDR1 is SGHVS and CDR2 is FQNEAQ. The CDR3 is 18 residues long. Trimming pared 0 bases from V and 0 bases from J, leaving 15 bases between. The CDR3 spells CASSLATRRSSSYNEQFF. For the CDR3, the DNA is TGTGCCAGCAGCTTAGCTACCCGACGGAGTTCCTCCTACAATGAGCAGTTCTTC. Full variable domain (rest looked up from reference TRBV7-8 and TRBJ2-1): GAGVSQSPRYKVAKRGQDVALRCDPISGHVSLFWYQQALGQGPEFLTYFQNEAQLDKSGLPSDRFFAERPEGSVSTLKIQRTQQEDSAVYLCASSLATRRSSSYNEQFFGPGTRLTVL.

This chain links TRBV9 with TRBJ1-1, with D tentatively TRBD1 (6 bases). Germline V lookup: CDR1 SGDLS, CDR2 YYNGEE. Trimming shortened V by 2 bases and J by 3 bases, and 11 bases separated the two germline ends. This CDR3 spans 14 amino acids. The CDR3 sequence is CASSVNQGHTEAFF. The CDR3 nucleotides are TGTGCCAGCAGCGTCAATCAGGGGCACACTGAAGCTTTCTTT.

This CDR3 reads CASSQGATDTGELFF. In DNA, the CDR3 is TGTGCCAGCAGCCAGGGGGCTACAGACACCGGGGAGCTGTTTTTT. The chain is built from TRBV28 and TRBJ2-2; 8 bases align to TRBD1. Trimming at V came to 6 bases and at J to 3 bases, leaving 6 bases not matched to a gene. This CDR3 is built from 15 residues. Germline CDR1 and CDR2: MDHEN and SYDVKM.

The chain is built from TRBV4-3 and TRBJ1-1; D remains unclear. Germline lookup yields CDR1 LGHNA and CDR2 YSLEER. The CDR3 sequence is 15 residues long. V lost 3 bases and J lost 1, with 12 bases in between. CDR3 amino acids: CASSHRVLPNTEAFF. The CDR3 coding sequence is TGCGCCAGCAGCCACCGAGTCCTCCCGAACACTGAAGCTTTCTTT.

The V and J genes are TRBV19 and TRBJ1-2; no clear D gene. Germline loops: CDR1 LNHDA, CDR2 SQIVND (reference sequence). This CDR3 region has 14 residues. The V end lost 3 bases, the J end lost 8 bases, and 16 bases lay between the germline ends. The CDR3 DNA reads TGTGCCAGTAGTATCCCTCCCGGAGGCCGGGGCTACACCTTC. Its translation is CASSIPPGGRGYTF.